Each of the 8 T cell receptor beta chains below was sequenced from the same sample in a study of T cells in Graves' hyperthyroidism and ophthalmopathy. Regions amplified from RNA transcripts were the TCR beta CDR3 regions. The primer set for the first-round RT-PCR of the TCR CDR3 was HTBI. TCRdb re-derived calls from the multiplex PCR reads in MiXCR, one entry per CDR3 protein. Here the sample spans hundreds of thousands of distinct CDR3 sequences, approximately 19% being singletons. Input material: blood. These receptors were obtained from a woman aged 50 to 65 with Graves' hyperthyroidism that later progressed to Graves' ophthalmopathy.

This clonotype has just a few counts. This chain links TRBV30 with TRBJ2-3; D might be TRBD2 (6 bases). Germline CDR1 GTSNPN, CDR2 SVGIG (reference sequence). V shed 1 base and J shed 2 bases, with 13 bases lying between them. The CDR3 is made up of 15 amino acids. CDR3 nucleotide sequence: TGTGCCTGGAGTGGGGCGGGGAGAACCACAGATACGCAGTATTTT. Translation gives CAWSGAGRTTDTQYF.

This clonotype was counted only a few times. The chain links TRBV6-1 to TRBJ2-6; no clear D gene. This CDR3 comprises 15 residues. Per germline, CDR1 MNHNS and CDR2 SASEGT. V was trimmed by 4 bases and J by 3 bases, leaving 10 bases between them. This CDR3 is CASSVSGFGANVLTF. As DNA, the CDR3 is TGTGCCAGCAGTGTCTCTGGGTTTGGGGCCAACGTCCTGACTTTC.

The sample holds many counts of this clonotype. The chain joins TRBV10-3 to TRBJ1-1; D remains unclear. CDR3 length equals 12 residues. Germline CDR1 is ENHRY and CDR2 is SYGVKD. Trimming cost V 6 bases and J 5 bases, with 10 bases left between them. The CDR3 loop reads CAIRVGQTEAFF. CDR3 sequence (DNA): TGTGCCATCAGGGTAGGGCAAACTGAAGCTTTCTTT.

This clonotype was counted a few times. The rearrangement joins TRBV5-1 to TRBJ2-1, with D possibly being TRBD1 or TRBD2 (5 bases each). Per germline, CDR1 SGHRS and CDR2 YFSETQ. V lost 7 bases, J lost 0 bases, and 17 bases lay in between. The CDR3 has 16 amino acids. The CDR3 nucleotides are TGCGCCAGCGGCCTACCCCGGGGCAGCTCCTACAATGAGCAGTTCTTC. Its protein product is CASGLPRGSSYNEQFF.

This clonotype was detected many times. In nucleotides, the CDR3 is TGTGCCAGCAGTCGTGGACAGGGGGATTACAATGAGCAGTTCTTC. Translation: CASSRGQGDYNEQFF. The chain couples TRBV2 to TRBJ2-1, with 10 bases aligning to TRBD1. The length of the CDR3 is 15 residues. V shed 5 bases, J shed 4 bases, and the junction held 5 bases outside the gene matches. Germline-derived CDR1 and CDR2 are SNHLY and FYNNEI.

The genes are TRBV4-1 and TRBJ1-2; D is unresolved. CDR1 and CDR2 (germline): MGHRA, YSYEKL. This CDR3 region has 14 residues. V was clipped by 0 bases and J by 4 bases, with 9 bases between them. The CDR3 region has the DNA TGCGCCAGCAGCCAAGATAACACCGTCTATGGCTACACCTTC. Translated, it gives CASSQDNTVYGYTF.

The rearrangement joins TRBV9 to TRBJ2-1, with D perhaps TRBD2 (7 bases). Germline assignment: CDR1 SGDLS and CDR2 YYNGEE. V lost 4 bases and J lost 9, with 20 bases in between. This CDR3 has 15 amino acids. CDR3 in DNA: TGTGCCAGCAGCACCCGTAGGTCGGGGGGCGGTGAGCAGTTCTTC. Amino acid sequence: CASSTRRSGGGEQFF.

This clonotype was seen ten or more times. The chain joins TRBV30 to TRBJ1-3; D gene uncertain. The CDR3 length is 14 residues. V was shortened by 2 bases and J by 0 bases, with 8 bases between the two germline ends. The germline V gene encodes CDR1 GTSNPN and CDR2 SVGIG (reference sequence). The CDR3: CAWSTGTSGNTIYF. The CDR3 nucleotides read TGTGCCTGGAGTACGGGAACCTCTGGAAACACCATATATTTT.